The 32 T cell receptor beta chains reported below all come from one sample, sequenced in a study of a mutant IDH1 vaccine in newly diagnosed glioma. Clones were sequenced by immunoSEQ multiplex PCR, and TCRdb holds only the in-frame ones, with some missing. Of about 54,000 clones in the sample, roughly four fifths are singletons; the top ten hold about 3.2%. Noted time point: week 47, end of study. Doses of 300 ug of mutant IDH1 20-mer peptide were given with topical imiquimod. For these receptors, no antigen is known. Sequenced material: PBMCs, taken from a glioma patient whose treatment included an IDH1 peptide vaccine. Receptors were obtained from a woman between 50 and 59 years old with glioma.

This clone was recorded only once. The CDR3 sequence: CAISVSKGDTEAFF. DNA for the CDR3: TGTGCCATCAGTGTGAGTAAAGGAGACACTGAAGCTTTCTTT. The chain recombines TRBV10-3 with TRBJ1-1; D remains ambiguous. V was trimmed by 4 bases and J by 3 bases, leaving 12 bases between them. Germline values: CDR1 ENHRY, CDR2 SYGVKD. The CDR3 loop spans 14 amino acids.

J is TRBJ1-2 and V is TRBV19; tentative D call: TRBD1 (5 bases). CDR1 LNHDA and CDR2 SQIVND come from the germline V gene (reference sequence). With 1 base removed from V and 6 bases from J, the gap between germline ends came to 24 bases. This CDR3 has 18 residues. The CDR3: CASSIVFTLGVFRDGYTF. The CDR3 nucleotides read TGTGCCAGTAGTATAGTATTTACGTTGGGGGTTTTTCGGGATGGCTACACCTTC.

J is TRBJ1-1 and V is TRBV7-3; D unclear. Germline CDR1 reads SGHTA; CDR2 reads FQGTGA. The length of the CDR3 is 14 residues. V lost 0 bases and J 0 bases, leaving 5 bases between the germline ends. The CDR3 sequence is CASSLTGMNTEAFF. DNA of the CDR3: TGTGCCAGCAGCTTAACAGGGATGAACACTGAAGCTTTCTTT. Using reference TRBV7-3 and TRBJ1-1 for the parts outside the CDR3, the full variable domain is GAGVSQTPSNKVTEKGKYVELRCDPISGHTALYWYRQSLGQGPEFLIYFQGTGAADDSGLPNDRFFAVRPEGSVSTLKIQRTERGDSAVYLCASSLTGMNTEAFFGQGTRLTVV.

This clone has a single count. The chain carries TRBV5-1 and TRBJ2-3; no reliable D call. Trimming removed 2 bases from V and 5 bases from J, with 3 bases in between. The CDR3 consists of 11 residues. Looked up from germline, CDR1 is SGHRS and CDR2 is YFSETQ. Here the CDR3 reads CASSLGDTQYF. The DNA of the CDR3 is TGCGCCAGCAGCTTAGGAGATACGCAGTATTTT.

This clone has only one observation. The rearrangement uses TRBV27 and TRBJ2-5; perhaps TRBD2 as D (6 bases). This CDR3 spans 14 amino acids. Germline assignment: CDR1 MNHEY and CDR2 SMNVEV (reference sequence). Trimming shortened V by 1 base and J by 7 bases, and 13 bases separated the two germline ends. CDR3 nucleotides: TGTGCCAGCAGTTTATTCCAGGGCGGGACGACCCAGTACTTC. Protein: CASSLFQGGTTQYF.

The genes are TRBV6-5 and TRBJ1-1; D unclear. The CDR3 has 15 residues. The ends were cut back, 7 bases at V and 7 bases at J, with 22 bases in the middle. Per germline, CDR1 MNHEY and CDR2 SVGAGI. Written as DNA, the CDR3 is TGTGCCAGCAAAACTCTTCGGGGTCTGAGTGTTGAAGCTTTCTTT. This encodes CASKTLRGLSVEAFF.

This rearrangement joins TRBV5-1 to TRBJ2-2, with D possibly being TRBD2 (5 bases). Germline V gene sequence: CDR1 SGHRS, CDR2 YFSETQ. Trimming pared 4 bases from V and 0 bases from J, leaving 13 bases between. The length of the CDR3 is 16 residues. The CDR3 protein is CASSLGLSANTGELFF. CDR3 bases: TGCGCCAGCAGCCTAGGACTGAGCGCGAACACCGGGGAGCTGTTTTTT.

J is TRBJ1-5 and V is TRBV19; D possibly corresponds to TRBD1 (5 bases). V shed 5 bases and J shed 3 bases, with 8 bases lying between them. From germline, CDR1 is LNHDA and CDR2 SQIVND (reference sequence). The length of the CDR3 is 13 residues. The CDR3 bases are TGTGCCAGTAGTGACAGACACAATCAGCCCCAGCATTTT. It yields the protein CASSDRHNQPQHF. Together with reference TRBV19 and TRBJ1-5, the CDR3 gives the full variable domain: DGGITQSPKYLFRKEGQNVTLSCEQNLNHDAMYWYRQDPGQGLRLIYYSQIVNDFQKGDIAEGYSVSREKKESFPLTVTSAQKNPTAFYLCASSDRHNQPQHFGDGTRLSIL.

The chain links TRBV5-4 to TRBJ2-3, with D uncertain. Trimming removed 2 bases at V and 4 bases at J, with 5 bases between. This CDR3 is built from 12 residues. Germline V gene lookup returns CDR1 SGHNT and CDR2 YYREEE (reference sequence). CDR3 DNA: TGTGCCAGCAGCTTTGGAGCAGATACGCAGTATTTT. It codes for CASSFGADTQYF.

This clone was recorded a few times. This chain uses TRBV4-3 with TRBJ1-2; tentatively, D is TRBD1 (5 bases). CDR3 length: 13 amino acids. From germline, CDR1 is LGHNA and CDR2 YSLEER. The V and J ends lost 5 bases and 0 bases respectively, with 7 bases between them. CDR3 protein: CASSEGPNYGYTF. DNA of the CDR3: TGCGCCAGCAGCGAGGGGCCTAACTATGGCTACACCTTC.

This chain joins TRBV13 and TRBJ2-7; D possibly corresponds to TRBD1 (6 bases). V was pared by 3 bases and J by 8 bases, with 17 bases between. CDR3 length equals 14 residues. Germline CDR1 reads PRHDT; CDR2 reads FYEKMQ (reference sequence). This CDR3 reads CASSFRDKVFKQYF. DNA for the CDR3: TGTGCCAGCAGCTTCCGGGACAAGGTCTTCAAGCAGTACTTC.

This clone was detected once. This chain joins TRBV27 and TRBJ2-1; D might be TRBD1 (6 bases). The CDR3 has 13 amino acids. The V gene lost 5 bases and the J gene lost 7 bases, with 12 bases spanning the gap. Germline-derived CDR1 and CDR2 are MNHEY and SMNVEV (reference sequence). In DNA form, the CDR3 reads TGTGCCAGCAGTCTTTTAGGGGGTAATGAGCAGTTCTTC. Translated, it gives CASSLLGGNEQFF.

The V gene is TRBV7-8, the J gene TRBJ1-1; tentatively, D is TRBD1 (5 bases). V was shortened by 6 bases and J by 0 bases, with 17 bases between the two germline ends. CDR1 and CDR2 from the germline V gene are SGHVS and FQNEAQ. This CDR3 has 16 residues. The CDR3, as DNA: TGTGCCAGCAGTTTTTTTATGAGGGGCCTGAACACTGAAGCTTTCTTT. It translates to CASSFFMRGLNTEAFF.

The CDR3: CASSFVMTGVSSYEQYF. CDR3 DNA: TGTGCCAGTAGTTTCGTAATGACGGGTGTGAGCTCCTACGAGCAGTACTTC. The chain links TRBV19 to TRBJ2-7; the D is unclear. Germline V gene lookup returns CDR1 LNHDA and CDR2 SQIVND (reference sequence). Between the trimmed V and J ends, which lost 5 bases and 0 bases, there was a span of 20 bases. The CDR3 length is 17 residues.

The chain carries TRBV5-1 and TRBJ1-1, with TRBD1 matching 7 bases. V gave up 1 base and J gave up 5 bases; unmatched junction bases: 11. Germline assignment: CDR1 SGHRS and CDR2 YFSETQ. This CDR3 is built from 16 residues. The CDR3 region is CASSLNGGQGVTEAFF. CDR3 sequence (DNA): TGCGCCAGCAGCTTGAACGGGGGGCAGGGGGTAACTGAAGCTTTCTTT.

The genes are TRBV27 and TRBJ1-5; D is possibly TRBD1 (6 bases). Germline V gene data show CDR1 as MNHEY and CDR2 as SMNVEV (reference sequence). This CDR3 has 14 amino acids. V was clipped by 2 bases and J by 1 base, with 6 bases between them. This chain's CDR3 is CASSLGGSNQPQHF. The CDR3 coding sequence is TGTGCCAGCAGTTTAGGGGGCAGCAATCAGCCCCAGCATTTT.

This clone is a singleton in its sample. The chain carries TRBV7-7 and TRBJ2-3, with D unclear. The CDR3 has 13 residues. V was trimmed by 4 bases and J by 8 bases, leaving 13 bases between them. The germline CDR1 and CDR2 sequences are SSHAT and FNYEAQ (reference sequence). CDR3 in amino acids: CASSSELGSTQYF. The DNA for the CDR3 is TGTGCCAGCAGCTCCGAATTAGGAAGTACGCAGTATTTT.

This clone was seen once. The V gene is TRBV4-1, the J gene TRBJ2-1; 7 bases are a match to TRBD1. Germline-derived CDR1 and CDR2 are MGHRA and YSYEKL. The CDR3 runs to 13 residues. Trimming at V came to 2 bases and at J to 15 bases, leaving 10 bases not matched to a gene. In DNA, the CDR3 is TGCGCCAGCAGCCAACCTGTAGGGACAGTTCTGTTCTTC. It translates to CASSQPVGTVLFF.

The table lists this clone with a count of one. The chain has TRBV28 and TRBJ2-4, with unresolved D. This CDR3 has 13 amino acids. The V end was cut by 4 bases, the J end by 2 bases, with 6 bases between. Germline CDR1 MDHEN, CDR2 SYDVKM. The CDR3 region is CASSSTPKNIQYF. CDR3 bases: TGTGCCAGCAGTTCTACTCCCAAAAACATTCAGTACTTC.

J is TRBJ2-7 and V is TRBV28; weak D call: TRBD2 (5 bases). CDR1 and CDR2 (germline): MDHEN, SYDVKM. V was shortened by 5 bases and J by 5 bases, with 16 bases between the two germline ends. This CDR3 region has 14 residues. CDR3 sequence (DNA): TGTGCCAGCAGTCCCTCGAGGGTGGTCCACGAGCAGTACTTC. It translates to CASSPSRVVHEQYF.

This rearrangement joins TRBV5-6 to TRBJ2-3, with 14 bases identical to TRBD2. Germline V gene lookup returns CDR1 SGHDT and CDR2 YYEEEE. The CDR3 is 16 amino acids. Trimming at V came to 2 bases and at J to 5 bases, leaving 4 bases not matched to a gene. For the CDR3, the DNA is TGTGCCAGCAGCTTCGGGACTAGCGGGGGAATAGATACGCAGTATTTT. Its protein product is CASSFGTSGGIDTQYF.

CDR3: CASSPPGGAVTGELFF. The CDR3, as DNA: TGTGCCAGCTCACCACCGGGGGGCGCGGTCACCGGGGAGCTGTTTTTT. The rearrangement uses TRBV18 and TRBJ2-2; D might be TRBD1 or TRBD2, each matching 6 bases. Germline values: CDR1 KGHSH, CDR2 LQKENI. Trimming stripped 0 bases from V and 4 bases from J, with 12 bases between. The CDR3 has 16 residues.

This CDR3 is CASSPGTENEKLFF. CDR3 nucleotide sequence: TGTGCCAGCTCACCAGGGACGGAAAATGAAAAACTGTTTTTT. The chain joins TRBV18 to TRBJ1-4; D is perhaps TRBD1 (5 bases). Germline V gene sequence: CDR1 KGHSH, CDR2 LQKENI. Between the trimmed V and J ends, which lost 2 bases and 5 bases, there was a span of 9 bases. The length of the CDR3 is 14 residues.

The chain couples TRBV6-5 to TRBJ2-7; D call uncertain. Trimming cost V 6 bases and J 7 bases, with 22 bases left between them. The CDR3 loop spans 15 amino acids. Germline V lookup: CDR1 MNHEY, CDR2 SVGAGI. The CDR3 protein is CASSPRQATLREQYF. In nucleotides, the CDR3 is TGTGCCAGCAGCCCACGCCAGGCCACATTACGAGAGCAGTACTTC.

The chain employs TRBV7-9 and TRBJ2-5; no clear D gene. This CDR3 spans 17 amino acids. Trimming took 5 bases from V and 2 from J, leaving 21 bases between them. From germline, CDR1 is SEHNR and CDR2 FQNEAQ (reference sequence). CDR3 nucleotide sequence: TGTGCCAGCAGCCCCCCCGGTCCCGGCGCGGTACAAGAGACCCAGTACTTC. Its protein is CASSPPGPGAVQETQYF.

The CDR3 region is CASGPRQVYGYTF. The CDR3 DNA reads TGTGCTAGTGGTCCAAGGCAGGTTTATGGCTACACCTTC. The V gene is TRBV12-5, the J gene TRBJ1-2, with D unclear. Trimming took off 5 bases at V and 5 bases at J, with 12 bases between the two ends. Germline assignment: CDR1 LGHNT and CDR2 FRNRAP. This CDR3 is 13 amino acids long.

The rearrangement uses TRBV9 and TRBJ2-5; 9 bases are shared with TRBD1. Unmatched junction bases numbered 5, after V lost 0 bases and J lost 5 bases. Germline lookup yields CDR1 SGDLS and CDR2 YYNGEE. The CDR3 sequence is 15 residues long. Here the CDR3 reads CASSVGTGAGETQYF. The CDR3 coding sequence is TGTGCCAGCAGCGTAGGGACAGGGGCTGGGGAGACCCAGTACTTC.

The J gene is TRBJ1-2, the V gene TRBV7-8; D ambiguous. The germline V gene has CDR1 SGHVS and CDR2 FQNEAQ. CDR3 length: 14 residues. The V gene lost 4 bases and the J gene lost 8 bases, with 17 bases spanning the gap. CDR3 sequence: CASSSATAMIGYTF. The CDR3 coding sequence is TGTGCCAGCAGCTCGGCGACTGCGATGATAGGCTACACCTTC.

This sequence joins TRBV19 and TRBJ2-7; TRBD2 is a possible D gene (5 bases). This CDR3 is built from 18 residues. Deletions cut 5 bases from V and 0 bases from J, with 23 bases between. Germline lookup yields CDR1 LNHDA and CDR2 SQIVND (reference sequence). The DNA of the CDR3 is TGTGCCAGTAGTCCTAGATCCGGGGATTCACGCTTCTCCTACGAGCAGTACTTC. Protein sequence: CASSPRSGDSRFSYEQYF.

This clone was counted once. The J gene is TRBJ1-5, the V gene TRBV2, with D tentatively TRBD1 (6 bases). The CDR3 consists of 15 residues. Germline V gene lookup returns CDR1 SNHLY and CDR2 FYNNEI. V shed 8 bases and J shed 0 bases, with 14 bases lying between them. CDR3 sequence: CASSPTGISNQPQHF. The CDR3, as DNA: TGTGCCAGCTCACCGACAGGAATTAGCAATCAGCCCCAGCATTTT.

The chain links TRBV5-1 to TRBJ2-5; possible D gene TRBD1, 6 bases. The CDR3 spans 14 residues. Trimming took 3 bases from V and 6 from J, leaving 15 bases between them. The germline CDR1 and CDR2 sequences are SGHRS and YFSETQ. The CDR3 region is CASSWGPEMKTQYF. The CDR3 nucleotides are TGCGCCAGCAGCTGGGGGCCAGAAATGAAGACCCAGTACTTC. Full variable domain (outside the CDR3, taken from reference TRBV5-1 and TRBJ2-5): KAGVTQTPRYLIKTRGQQVTLSCSPISGHRSVSWYQQTPGQGLQFLFEYFSETQRNKGNFPGRFSGRQFSNSRSEMNVSTLELGDSALYLCASSWGPEMKTQYFGPGTRLLVL.

This clone was observed a handful of times. This chain uses TRBV5-8 with TRBJ1-6, with TRBD1 as a possible D gene (6 bases). CDR3 length: 15 amino acids. Germline V lookup: CDR1 SGHTS, CDR2 YDEGEE. V lost 4 bases and J lost 7, with 15 bases in between. The CDR3 coding sequence is TGTGCCAGCAGCCTGAGGACAGTTGGGAATTCACCCCTCCACTTT. Residues: CASSLRTVGNSPLHF.